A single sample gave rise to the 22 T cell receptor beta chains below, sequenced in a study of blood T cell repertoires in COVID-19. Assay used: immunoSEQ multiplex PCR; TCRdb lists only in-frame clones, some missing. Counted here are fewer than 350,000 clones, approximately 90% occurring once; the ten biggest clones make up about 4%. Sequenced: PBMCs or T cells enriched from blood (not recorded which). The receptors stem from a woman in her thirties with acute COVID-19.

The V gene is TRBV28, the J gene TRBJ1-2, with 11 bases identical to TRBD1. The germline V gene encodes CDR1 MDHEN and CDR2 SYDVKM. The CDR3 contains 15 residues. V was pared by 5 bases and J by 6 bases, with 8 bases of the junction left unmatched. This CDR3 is CASSLRGQGVHGYTF. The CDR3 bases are TGTGCCAGCAGTCTACGGGGACAGGGGGTGCATGGCTACACCTTC.

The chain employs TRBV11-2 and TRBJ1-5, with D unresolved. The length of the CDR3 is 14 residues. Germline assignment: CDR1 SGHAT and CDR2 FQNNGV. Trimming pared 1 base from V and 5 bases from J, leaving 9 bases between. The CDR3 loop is CASSLGGEYQPQHF. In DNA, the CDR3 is TGTGCCAGCAGCTTAGGCGGGGAGTATCAGCCCCAGCATTTT.

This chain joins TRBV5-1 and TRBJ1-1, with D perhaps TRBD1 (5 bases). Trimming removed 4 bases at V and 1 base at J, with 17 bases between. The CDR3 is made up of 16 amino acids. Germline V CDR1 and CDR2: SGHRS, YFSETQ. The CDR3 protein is CASSPLRAGQNTEAFF. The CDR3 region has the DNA TGCGCCAGCAGCCCCCTTCGGGCAGGACAGAACACTGAAGCTTTCTTT.

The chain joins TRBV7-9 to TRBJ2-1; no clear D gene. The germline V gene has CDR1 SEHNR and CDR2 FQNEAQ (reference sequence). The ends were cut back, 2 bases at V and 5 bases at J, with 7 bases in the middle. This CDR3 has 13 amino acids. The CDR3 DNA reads TGTGCCAGCAGCTTACAAGGAGACAATGAGCAGTTCTTC. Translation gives CASSLQGDNEQFF.

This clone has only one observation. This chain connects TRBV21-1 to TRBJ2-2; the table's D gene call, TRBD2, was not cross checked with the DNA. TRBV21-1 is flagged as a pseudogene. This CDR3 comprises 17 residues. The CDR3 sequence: CASSKALERLNTGELFF. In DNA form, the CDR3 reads TGTGCCAGCAGCAAAGCGCTCGAGCGGCTCAACACCGGGGAGCTGTTTTTT.

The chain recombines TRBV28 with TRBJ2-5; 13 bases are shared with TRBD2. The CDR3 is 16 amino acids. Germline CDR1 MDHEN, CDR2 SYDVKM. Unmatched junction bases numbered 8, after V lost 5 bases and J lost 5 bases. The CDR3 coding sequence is TGTGCCAGCAGTCCACTAGCGGGAGGGCCAGAGGAGACCCAGTACTTC. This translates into CASSPLAGGPEETQYF.

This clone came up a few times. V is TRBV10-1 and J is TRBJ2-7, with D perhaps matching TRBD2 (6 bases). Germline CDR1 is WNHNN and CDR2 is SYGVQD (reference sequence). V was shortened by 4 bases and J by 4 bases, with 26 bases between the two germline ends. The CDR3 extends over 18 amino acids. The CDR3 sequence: CASSGSAGLNGSGYEQYF. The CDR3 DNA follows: TGCGCCAGCAGTGGGTCCGCGGGGCTTAATGGAAGCGGGTACGAGCAGTACTTC.

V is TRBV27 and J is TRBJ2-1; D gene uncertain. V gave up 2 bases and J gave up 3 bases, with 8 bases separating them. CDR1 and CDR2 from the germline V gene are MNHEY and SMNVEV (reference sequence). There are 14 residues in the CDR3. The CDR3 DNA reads TGTGCCAGCAGTTTACAGGATTTCTACAATGAGCAGTTCTTC. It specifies CASSLQDFYNEQFF.

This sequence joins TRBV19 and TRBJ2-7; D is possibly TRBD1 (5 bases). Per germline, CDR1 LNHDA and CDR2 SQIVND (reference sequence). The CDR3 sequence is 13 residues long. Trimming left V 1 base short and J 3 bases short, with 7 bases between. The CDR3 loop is CASSIGQFYEQYF. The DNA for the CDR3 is TGTGCCAGTAGTATAGGACAGTTCTACGAGCAGTACTTC.

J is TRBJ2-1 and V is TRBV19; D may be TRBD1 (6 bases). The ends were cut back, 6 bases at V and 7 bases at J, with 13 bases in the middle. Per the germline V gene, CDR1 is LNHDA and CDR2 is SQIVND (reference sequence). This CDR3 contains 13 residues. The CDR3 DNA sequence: TGTGCCAGTAGGACAGGCTATACGAATGAGCAGTTCTTC. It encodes CASRTGYTNEQFF.

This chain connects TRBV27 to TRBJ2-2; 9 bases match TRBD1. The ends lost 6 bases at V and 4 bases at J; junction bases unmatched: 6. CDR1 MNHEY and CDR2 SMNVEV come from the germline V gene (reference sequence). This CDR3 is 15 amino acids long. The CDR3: CASSKDRGGTGELFF. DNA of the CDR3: TGTGCCAGCAGCAAGGACAGGGGTGGCACCGGGGAGCTGTTTTTT.

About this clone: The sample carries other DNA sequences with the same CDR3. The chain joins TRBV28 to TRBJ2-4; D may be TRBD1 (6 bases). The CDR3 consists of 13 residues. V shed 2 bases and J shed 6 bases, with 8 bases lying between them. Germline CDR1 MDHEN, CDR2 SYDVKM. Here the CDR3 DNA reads TGTGCCAGCAGTTTACCAGGGGCAAACATTCAGTACTTC. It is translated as CASSLPGANIQYF.

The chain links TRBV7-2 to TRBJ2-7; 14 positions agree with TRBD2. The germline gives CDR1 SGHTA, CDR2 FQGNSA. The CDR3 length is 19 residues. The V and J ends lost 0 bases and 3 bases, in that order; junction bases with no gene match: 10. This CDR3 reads CASSLAEPGLAGVGYEQYF. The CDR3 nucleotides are TGTGCCAGCAGCTTAGCGGAGCCGGGACTAGCGGGAGTTGGCTACGAGCAGTACTTC.

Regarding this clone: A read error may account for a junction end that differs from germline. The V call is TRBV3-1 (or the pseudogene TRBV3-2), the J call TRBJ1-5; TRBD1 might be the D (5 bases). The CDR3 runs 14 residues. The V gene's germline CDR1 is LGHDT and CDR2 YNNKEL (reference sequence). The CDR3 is CASRDGGSTQPQHF. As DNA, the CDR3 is TGTGCCAGCAGAGACGGGGGGAGCACTCAGCCCCAGCATTTT.

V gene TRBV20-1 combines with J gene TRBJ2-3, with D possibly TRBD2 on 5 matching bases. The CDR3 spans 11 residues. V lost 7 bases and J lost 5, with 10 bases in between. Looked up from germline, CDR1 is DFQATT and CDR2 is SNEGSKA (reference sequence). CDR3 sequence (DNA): TGCAGTGTCCGGGATCGAGATACGCAGTATTTT. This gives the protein CSVRDRDTQYF.

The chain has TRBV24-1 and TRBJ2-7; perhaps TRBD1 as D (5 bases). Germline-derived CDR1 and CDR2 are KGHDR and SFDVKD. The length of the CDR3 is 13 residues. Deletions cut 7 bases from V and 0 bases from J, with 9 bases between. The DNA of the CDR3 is TGTGCCACCAGAAGCAGGGACTCCTACGAGCAGTACTTC. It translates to CATRSRDSYEQYF.

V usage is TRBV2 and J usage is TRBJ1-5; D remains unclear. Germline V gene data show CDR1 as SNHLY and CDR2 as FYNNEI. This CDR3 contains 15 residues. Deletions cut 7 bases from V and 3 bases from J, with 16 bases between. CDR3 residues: CASMEARSYNQPQHF. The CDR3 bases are TGTGCCAGCATGGAGGCCAGATCCTACAATCAGCCCCAGCATTTT.

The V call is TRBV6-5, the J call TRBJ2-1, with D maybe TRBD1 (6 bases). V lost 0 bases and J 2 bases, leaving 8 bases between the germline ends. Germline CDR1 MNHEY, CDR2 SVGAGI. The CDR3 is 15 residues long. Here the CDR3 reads CASSYSGQTYNEQFF. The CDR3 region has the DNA TGTGCCAGCAGTTACTCGGGACAAACCTACAATGAGCAGTTCTTC.

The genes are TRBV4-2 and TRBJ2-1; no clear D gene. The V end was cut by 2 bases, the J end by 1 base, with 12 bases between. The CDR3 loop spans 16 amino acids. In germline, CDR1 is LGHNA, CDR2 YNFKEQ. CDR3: CASSQKGSGSYNEQFF. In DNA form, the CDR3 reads TGTGCCAGCAGCCAAAAAGGATCAGGTTCCTACAATGAGCAGTTCTTC.

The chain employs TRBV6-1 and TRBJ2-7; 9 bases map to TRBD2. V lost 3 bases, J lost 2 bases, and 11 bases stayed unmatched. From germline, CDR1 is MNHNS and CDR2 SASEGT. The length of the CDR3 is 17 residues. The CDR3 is CASSEAPWREGPYEQYF. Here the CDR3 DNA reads TGTGCCAGCAGTGAGGCCCCCTGGCGGGAGGGCCCCTACGAGCAGTACTTC.

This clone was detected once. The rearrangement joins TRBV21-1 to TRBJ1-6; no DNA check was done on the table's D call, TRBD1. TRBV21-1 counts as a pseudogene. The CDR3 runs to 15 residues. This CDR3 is CASSHRGEGNSPLHF. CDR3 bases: TGTGCCAGCAGCCACAGGGGAGAGGGAAATTCACCCCTCCACTTT.

This CDR3 reads CASSPITGTAYEQYF. DNA of the CDR3: TGCGCCAGCAGTCCCATAACAGGGACGGCCTACGAGCAGTACTTC. The chain links TRBV23-1 to TRBJ2-7; D might be TRBD1 (6 bases). TRBV23-1 is an ORF, and what it does is uncertain. CDR3 length equals 15 residues. Trimming took off 4 bases at V and 2 bases at J, with 15 bases between the two ends.